A single sample is the source of the 3 T cell receptor beta chains below, sequenced in a study of a mutant IDH1 vaccine in newly diagnosed glioma. Time point defined: week 5, during vaccination. Vaccine doses each comprised 300 ug of mutant IDH1 20-mer peptide, with topical imiquimod. Libraries were prepared by immunoSEQ multiplex PCR; TCRdb keeps only in-frame clonotypes and omits some of them. The sample holds tens of thousands of clones, 80% to 85% seen once. These receptors are not linked to any known antigen. Sequencing was performed on PBMCs, taken from a glioma patient whose treatment included an IDH1 peptide vaccine. The receptors originated from a man aged 25-45 years with glioma.

Worth noting for this clone: One base away lies a much larger clone, so this may be a sequencing read error. The rearrangement links TRBV6-4 to TRBJ2-2; the D is unclear. V was clipped by 2 bases and J by 3 bases, with 4 bases between them. The CDR3 runs to 13 residues. Germline values: CDR1 MRHNA, CDR2 SNTAGT. CDR3: CASSDTDTGELFF. DNA of the CDR3: TGTGCCAGCAGTGACACGGACACCGGGGAGCTGTTTTTT.

This clone is a singleton in its sample. The chain joins TRBV5-6 to TRBJ1-5, with D possibly TRBD1 on 5 matching bases. This CDR3 comprises 14 residues. The V and J ends lost 6 bases and 6 bases respectively, with 16 bases between them. CDR1 is SGHDT, CDR2 YYEEEE, per germline. This CDR3 is CASNRGFTSQPQHF. The DNA of the CDR3 is TGTGCCAGCAATCGGGGCTTTACTTCTCAGCCCCAGCATTTT. The full variable domain, completed using reference TRBV5-6 and TRBJ1-5, is DAGVTQSPTHLIKTRGQQVTLRCSPKSGHDTVSWYQQALGQGPQFIFQYYEEEERQRGNFPDRFSGHQFPNYSSELNVNALLLGDSALYLCASNRGFTSQPQHFGDGTRLSIL.

This clone was detected a few times. In nucleotides, the CDR3 is TGTGCCATAGTACGGGGTCCTCAGGGAAAACTGTTTTTT. Its protein is CAIVRGPQGKLFF. This chain connects TRBV30 to TRBJ1-4, with D maybe TRBD1 (5 bases). From germline, CDR1 is GTSNPN and CDR2 SVGIG (reference sequence). With 8 bases removed from V and 10 bases from J, the gap between germline ends came to 20 bases. There are 13 residues in the CDR3.